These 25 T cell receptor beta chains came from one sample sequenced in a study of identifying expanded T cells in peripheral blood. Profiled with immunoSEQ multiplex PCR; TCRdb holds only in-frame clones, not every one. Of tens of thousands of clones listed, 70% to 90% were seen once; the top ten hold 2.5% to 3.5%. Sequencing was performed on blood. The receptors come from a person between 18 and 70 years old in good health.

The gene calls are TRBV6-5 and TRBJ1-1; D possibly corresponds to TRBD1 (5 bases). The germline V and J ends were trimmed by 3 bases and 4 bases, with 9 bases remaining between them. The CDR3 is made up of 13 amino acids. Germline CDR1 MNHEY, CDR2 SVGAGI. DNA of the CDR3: TGTGCCAGCAGTTATCAGGGTTCCACTGAAGCTTTCTTT. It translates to CASSYQGSTEAFF.

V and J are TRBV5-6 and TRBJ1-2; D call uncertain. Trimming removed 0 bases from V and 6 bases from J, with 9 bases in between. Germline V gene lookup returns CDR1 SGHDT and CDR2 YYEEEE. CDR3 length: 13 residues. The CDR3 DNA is TGTGCCAGCAGCTTGGAAAGGTCTCATGGCTACACCTTC. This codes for CASSLERSHGYTF.

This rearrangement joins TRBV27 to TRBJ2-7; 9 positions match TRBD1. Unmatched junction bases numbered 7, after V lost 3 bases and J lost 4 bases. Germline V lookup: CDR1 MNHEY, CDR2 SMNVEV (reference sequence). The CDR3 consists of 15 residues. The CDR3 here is CASSFSRDRVYEQYF. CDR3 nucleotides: TGTGCCAGCAGTTTTAGCCGGGACAGGGTTTACGAGCAGTACTTC.

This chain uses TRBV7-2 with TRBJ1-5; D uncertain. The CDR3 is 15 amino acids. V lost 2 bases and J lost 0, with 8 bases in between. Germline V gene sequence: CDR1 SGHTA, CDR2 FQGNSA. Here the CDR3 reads CASSLRGGSNQPQHF. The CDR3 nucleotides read TGTGCCAGCAGCTTACGGGGTGGTAGCAATCAGCCCCAGCATTTT.

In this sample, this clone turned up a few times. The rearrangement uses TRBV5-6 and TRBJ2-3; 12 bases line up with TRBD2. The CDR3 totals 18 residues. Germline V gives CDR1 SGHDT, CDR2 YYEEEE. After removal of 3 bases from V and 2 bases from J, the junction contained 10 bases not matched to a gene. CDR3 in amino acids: CASSSIGTSGLFTDTQYF. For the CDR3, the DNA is TGTGCCAGCAGCTCCATAGGGACTAGCGGGCTGTTCACAGATACGCAGTATTTT.

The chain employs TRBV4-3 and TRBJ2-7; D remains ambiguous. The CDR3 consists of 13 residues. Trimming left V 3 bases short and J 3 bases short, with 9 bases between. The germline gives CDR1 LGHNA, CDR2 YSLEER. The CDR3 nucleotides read TGCGCCAGCAGCCAGACACGGTTCTACGAGCAGTACTTC. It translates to CASSQTRFYEQYF.

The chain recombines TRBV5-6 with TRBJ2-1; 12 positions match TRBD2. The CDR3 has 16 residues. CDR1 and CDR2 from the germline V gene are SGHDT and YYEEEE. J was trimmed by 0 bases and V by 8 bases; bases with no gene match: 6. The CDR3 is CASSGLAGSSYNEQFF. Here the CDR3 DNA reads TGTGCCAGTTCGGGACTAGCGGGTAGCTCCTACAATGAGCAGTTCTTC.

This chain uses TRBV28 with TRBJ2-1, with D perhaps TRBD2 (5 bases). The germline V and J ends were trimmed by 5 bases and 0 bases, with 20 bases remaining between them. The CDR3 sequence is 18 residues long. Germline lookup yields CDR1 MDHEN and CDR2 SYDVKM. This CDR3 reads CASSTHPGFKSSYNEQFF. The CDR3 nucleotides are TGTGCCAGCAGTACCCACCCGGGGTTTAAGAGCTCCTACAATGAGCAGTTCTTC.

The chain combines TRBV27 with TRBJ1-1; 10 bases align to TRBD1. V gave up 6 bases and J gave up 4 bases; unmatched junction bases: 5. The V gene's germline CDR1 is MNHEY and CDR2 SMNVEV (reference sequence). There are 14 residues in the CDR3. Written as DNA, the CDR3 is TGTGCCAGCAGGAGGACAGGGGGGAGCACTGAAGCTTTCTTT. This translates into CASRRTGGSTEAFF.

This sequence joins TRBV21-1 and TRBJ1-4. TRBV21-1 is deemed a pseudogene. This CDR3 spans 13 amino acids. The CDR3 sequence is CATRERFNEKLFF. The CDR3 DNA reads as TGTGCCACAAGAGAACGGTTTAATGAAAAACTGTTTTTT.

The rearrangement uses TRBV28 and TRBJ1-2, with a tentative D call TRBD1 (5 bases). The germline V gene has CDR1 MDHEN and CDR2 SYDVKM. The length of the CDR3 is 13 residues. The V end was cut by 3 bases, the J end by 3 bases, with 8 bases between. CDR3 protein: CASSLGGDYGYTF. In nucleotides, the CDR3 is TGTGCCAGCAGTTTGGGAGGGGACTATGGCTACACCTTC.

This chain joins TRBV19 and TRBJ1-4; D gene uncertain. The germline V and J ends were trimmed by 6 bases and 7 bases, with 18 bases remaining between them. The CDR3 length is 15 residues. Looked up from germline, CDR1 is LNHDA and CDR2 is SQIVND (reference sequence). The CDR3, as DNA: TGTGCCAGTAGCCGTGGACCTGTCGGAGGTGAAAAACTGTTTTTT. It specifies CASSRGPVGGEKLFF.

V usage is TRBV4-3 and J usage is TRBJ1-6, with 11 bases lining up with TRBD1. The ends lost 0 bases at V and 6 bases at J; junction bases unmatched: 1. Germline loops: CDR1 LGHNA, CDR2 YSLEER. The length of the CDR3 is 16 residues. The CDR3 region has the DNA TGCGCCAGCAGCCAAGACGGGACAGGGGGTAATTCACCCCTCCACTTT. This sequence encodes CASSQDGTGGNSPLHF.

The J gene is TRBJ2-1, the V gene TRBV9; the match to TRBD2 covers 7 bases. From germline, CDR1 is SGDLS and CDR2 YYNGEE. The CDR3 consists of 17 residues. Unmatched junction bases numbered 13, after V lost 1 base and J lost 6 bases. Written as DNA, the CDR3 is TGTGCCAGCAGCGTAAGGGCCCTGCGGGAGAGGACCAATGAGCAGTTCTTC. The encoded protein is CASSVRALRERTNEQFF. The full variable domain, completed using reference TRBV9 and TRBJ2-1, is DSGVTQTPKHLITATGQRVTLRCSPRSGDLSVYWYQQSLDQGLQFLIQYYNGEERAKGNILERFSAQQFPDLHSELNLSSLELGDSALYFCASSVRALRERTNEQFFGPGTRLTVL.

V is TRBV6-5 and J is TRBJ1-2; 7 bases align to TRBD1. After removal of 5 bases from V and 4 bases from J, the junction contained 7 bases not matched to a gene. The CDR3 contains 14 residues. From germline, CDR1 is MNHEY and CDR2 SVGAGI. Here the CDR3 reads CASSPPGGGYGYTF. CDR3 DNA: TGTGCCAGCAGTCCCCCAGGGGGAGGCTATGGCTACACCTTC.

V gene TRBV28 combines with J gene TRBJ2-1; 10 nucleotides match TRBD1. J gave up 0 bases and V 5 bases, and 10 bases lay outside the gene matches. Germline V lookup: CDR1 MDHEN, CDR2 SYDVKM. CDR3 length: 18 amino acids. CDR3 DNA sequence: TGTGCCAGCAGTCCCGGGACAGGGGAAGGGGCCTCCTACAATGAGCAGTTCTTC. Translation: CASSPGTGEGASYNEQFF.

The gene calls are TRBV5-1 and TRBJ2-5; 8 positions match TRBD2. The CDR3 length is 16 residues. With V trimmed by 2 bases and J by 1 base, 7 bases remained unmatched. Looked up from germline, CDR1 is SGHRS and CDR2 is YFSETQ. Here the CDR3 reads CASSFSGGAVQETQYF. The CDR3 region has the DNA TGCGCCAGCAGCTTTTCGGGAGGGGCGGTCCAAGAGACCCAGTACTTC.

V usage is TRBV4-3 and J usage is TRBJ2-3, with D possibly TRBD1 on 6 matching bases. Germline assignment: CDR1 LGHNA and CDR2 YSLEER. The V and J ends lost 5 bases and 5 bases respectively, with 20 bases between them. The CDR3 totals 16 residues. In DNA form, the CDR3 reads TGCGCCAGCAGCTTAAGGGTCAGGGGCCTGGGAGATACGCAGTATTTT. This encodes CASSLRVRGLGDTQYF.

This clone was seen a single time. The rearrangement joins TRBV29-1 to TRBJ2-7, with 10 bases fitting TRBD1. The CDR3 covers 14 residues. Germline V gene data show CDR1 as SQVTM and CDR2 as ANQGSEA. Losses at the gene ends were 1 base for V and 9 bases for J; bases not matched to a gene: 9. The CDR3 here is CSVEVMGTGERQYF. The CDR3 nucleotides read TGCAGCGTTGAAGTTATGGGGACAGGGGAACGGCAGTACTTC.

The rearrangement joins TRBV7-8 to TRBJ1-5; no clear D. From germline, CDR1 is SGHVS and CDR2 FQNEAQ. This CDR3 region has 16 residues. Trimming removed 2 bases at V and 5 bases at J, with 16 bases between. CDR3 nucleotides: TGTGCCAGCAGCTTATCGGACCGGGCTAATCATCAGCCCCAGCATTTT. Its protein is CASSLSDRANHQPQHF.

The CDR3 reads CASSQEGTGSYEQYF. The CDR3 DNA reads as TGCGCCAGCAGCCAAGAAGGGACAGGTTCCTACGAGCAGTACTTC. This chain joins TRBV4-1 and TRBJ2-7; 8 nucleotides agree with TRBD1. V lost 0 bases, J lost 1 base, and 2 bases stayed unmatched. This CDR3 is built from 15 residues. Germline loops: CDR1 MGHRA, CDR2 YSYEKL.

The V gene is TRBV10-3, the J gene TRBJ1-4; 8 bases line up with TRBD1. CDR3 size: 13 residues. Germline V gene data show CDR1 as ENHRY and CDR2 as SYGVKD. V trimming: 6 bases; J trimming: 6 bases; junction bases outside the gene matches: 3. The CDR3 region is CAIRSQGDEKLFF. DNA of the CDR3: TGTGCCATCAGGTCACAGGGGGATGAAAAACTGTTTTTT.

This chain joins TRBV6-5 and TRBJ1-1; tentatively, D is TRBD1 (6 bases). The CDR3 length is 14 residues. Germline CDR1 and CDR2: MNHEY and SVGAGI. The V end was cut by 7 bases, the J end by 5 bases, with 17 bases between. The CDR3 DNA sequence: TGTGCCAGCACCAGACTTACAGGGATGACTGAAGCTTTCTTT. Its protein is CASTRLTGMTEAFF.

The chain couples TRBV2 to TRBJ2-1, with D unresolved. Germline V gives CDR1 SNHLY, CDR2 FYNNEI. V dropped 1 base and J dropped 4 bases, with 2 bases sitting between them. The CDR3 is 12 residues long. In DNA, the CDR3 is TGTGCCAGCAGTGAAGAGTACAATGAGCAGTTCTTC. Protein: CASSEEYNEQFF.

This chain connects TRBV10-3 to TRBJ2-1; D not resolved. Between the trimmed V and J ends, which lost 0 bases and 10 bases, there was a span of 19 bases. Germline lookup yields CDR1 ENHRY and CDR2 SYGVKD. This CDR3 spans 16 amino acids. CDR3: CAISESTGARMSEQFF. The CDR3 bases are TGTGCCATCAGTGAGTCTACGGGTGCCCGGATGAGCGAGCAGTTCTTC.